This T cell receptor (beta chain) was documented in a study of CD8+ T cells in alopecia areata. For the study at large: For 6 to 18 months, tofacitinib was taken, and 6 months off drug followed. Study-wide results and caveats: While patients received tofacitinib, many expanded lesional clones remained present in scalp and blood.

Trimming removed 7 bases from V and 2 bases from J, with 10 bases in between. This CDR3 contains 12 residues. CDR1 and CDR2 from the germline V gene are SQVTM and ANQGSEA. A note on this clone: What it binds is not known.

Treatment noted: oral pan-JAK inhibitor, 5-10 mg twice daily. Investigators isolated RNA and reverse transcribed it into cDNA to act as the sequencing template. Sequenced by immunoSEQ multiplex PCR; TCRdb stores in-frame clones only, minus some. The sample carries 210,000 or so clones, approximately 72% recorded once. The source of this sequence is a human donor with alopecia areata. The V and J genes are TRBV29-1 and TRBJ2-3; unclear D gene. The material was CD4+ T cells sorted from blood, obtained at approximately week 42, from a patient treated with tofacitinib. The CDR3 loop reads CSASPITDTQYF. DNA for the CDR3: TGCAGCGCTTCCCCGATCACAGATACGCAGTATTTT.